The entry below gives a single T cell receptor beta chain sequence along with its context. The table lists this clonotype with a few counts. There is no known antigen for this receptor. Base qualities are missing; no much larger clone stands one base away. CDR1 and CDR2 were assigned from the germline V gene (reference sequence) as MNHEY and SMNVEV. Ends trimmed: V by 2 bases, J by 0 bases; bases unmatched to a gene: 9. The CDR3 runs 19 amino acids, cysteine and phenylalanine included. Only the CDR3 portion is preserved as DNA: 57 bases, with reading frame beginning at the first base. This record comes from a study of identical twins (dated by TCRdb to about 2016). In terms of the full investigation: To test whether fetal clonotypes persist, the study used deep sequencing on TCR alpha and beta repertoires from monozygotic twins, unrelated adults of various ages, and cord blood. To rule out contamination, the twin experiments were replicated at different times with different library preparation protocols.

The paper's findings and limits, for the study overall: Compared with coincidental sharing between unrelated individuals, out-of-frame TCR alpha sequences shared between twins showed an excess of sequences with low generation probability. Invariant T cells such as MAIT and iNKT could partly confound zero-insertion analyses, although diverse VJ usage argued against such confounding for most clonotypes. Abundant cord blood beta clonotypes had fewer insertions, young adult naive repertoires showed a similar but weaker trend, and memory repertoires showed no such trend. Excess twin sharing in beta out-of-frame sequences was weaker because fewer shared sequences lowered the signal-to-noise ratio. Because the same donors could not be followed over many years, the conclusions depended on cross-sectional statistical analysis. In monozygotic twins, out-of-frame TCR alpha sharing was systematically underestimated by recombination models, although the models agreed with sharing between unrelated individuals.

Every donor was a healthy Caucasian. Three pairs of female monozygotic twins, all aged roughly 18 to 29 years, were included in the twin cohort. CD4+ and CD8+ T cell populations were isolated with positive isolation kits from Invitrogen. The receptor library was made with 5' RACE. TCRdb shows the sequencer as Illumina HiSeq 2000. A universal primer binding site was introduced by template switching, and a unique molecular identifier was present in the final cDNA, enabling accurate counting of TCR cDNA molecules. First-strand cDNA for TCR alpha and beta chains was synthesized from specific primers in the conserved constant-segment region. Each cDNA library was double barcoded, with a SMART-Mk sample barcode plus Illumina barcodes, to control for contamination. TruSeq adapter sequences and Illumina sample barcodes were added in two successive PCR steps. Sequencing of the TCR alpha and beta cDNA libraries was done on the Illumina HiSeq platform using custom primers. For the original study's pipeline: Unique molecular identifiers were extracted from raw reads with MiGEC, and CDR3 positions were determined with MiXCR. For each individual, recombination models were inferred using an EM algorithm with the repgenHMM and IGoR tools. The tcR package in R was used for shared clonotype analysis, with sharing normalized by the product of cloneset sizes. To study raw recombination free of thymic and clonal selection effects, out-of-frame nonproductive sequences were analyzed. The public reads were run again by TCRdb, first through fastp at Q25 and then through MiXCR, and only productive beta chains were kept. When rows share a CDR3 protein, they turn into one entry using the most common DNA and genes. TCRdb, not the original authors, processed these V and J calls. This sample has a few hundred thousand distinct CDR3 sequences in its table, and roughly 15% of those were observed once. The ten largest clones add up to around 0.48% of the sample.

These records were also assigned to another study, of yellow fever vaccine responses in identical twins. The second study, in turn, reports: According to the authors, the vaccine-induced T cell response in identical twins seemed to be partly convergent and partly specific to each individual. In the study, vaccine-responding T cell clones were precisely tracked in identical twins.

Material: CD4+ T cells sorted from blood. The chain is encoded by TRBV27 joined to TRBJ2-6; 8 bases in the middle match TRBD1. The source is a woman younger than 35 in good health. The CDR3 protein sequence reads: CASSLIGDRGNSGANVLTF. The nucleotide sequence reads TGTGCCAGCAGTTTAATTGGTGACAGGGGAAACTCTGGGGCCAACGTCCTGACTTTC.